Presented here are 9 T cell receptor beta chains from one specimen sequenced in a study. TCRdb re-called the 5' RACE reads through MiXCR, storing one row per CDR3 protein. The table has tens of thousands of distinct CDR3 sequences, roughly 28% seen once. Sample: tumor-infiltrating memory CD4+ T cells sorted from the breast tumor. This sample's subset: memory CD4+ T cells, CD4+CD45RO+CD25-. Source of these receptors: a female donor with breast cancer.

This sequence joins TRBV7-8 and TRBJ2-7, with D possibly being TRBD1 or TRBD2 (5 bases each). The CDR3 length is 13 residues. The ends were cut back, 5 bases at V and 6 bases at J, with 14 bases in the middle. The V gene's germline CDR1 is SGHVS and CDR2 FQNEAQ. For the CDR3, the DNA is TGTGCCAGCAGCGGGGGACGTGGTGGCGAGCAGTACTTC. Amino acid sequence: CASSGGRGGEQYF.

The rearrangement joins TRBV28 to TRBJ1-2, with TRBD1 identical over 10 bases. The trim removed 10 bases at V and 9 bases at J, leaving 8 bases unmatched. The germline CDR1 and CDR2 sequences are MDHEN and SYDVKM. The CDR3 runs 12 residues. CDR3 DNA: TGTGCCACTTCGGGACAGGGGATTCGCTACACCTTC. This encodes CATSGQGIRYTF.

There are a few counts of this clonotype. The CDR3 sequence: CASSETSSTYEQYF. The CDR3 region has the DNA TGTGCCAGCAGTGAAACCTCATCGACATACGAGCAGTACTTC. The chain has TRBV6-1 and TRBJ2-7; D remains unclear. Trimming took off 2 bases at V and 4 bases at J, with 12 bases between the two ends. This CDR3 comprises 14 residues. Per the germline V gene, CDR1 is MNHNS and CDR2 is SASEGT.

This clonotype was seen only a few times. The chain carries TRBV20-1 and TRBJ2-5; 12 nucleotides match TRBD2. V lost 0 bases to trimming and J lost 1 base; unmatched junction nucleotides: 9. Germline V CDR1 and CDR2: DFQATT, SNEGSKA (reference sequence). The CDR3 length is 18 residues. CDR3 in amino acids: CSARDMASGGGIQETQYF. CDR3 sequence (DNA): TGCAGTGCTAGAGATATGGCTAGCGGGGGGGGAATCCAAGAGACCCAGTACTTC.

This clonotype came up a few times. The rearrangement joins TRBV5-6 to TRBJ2-4; D is uncertain. V lost 7 bases to trimming and J lost 3 bases, with 20 bases between them. Looked up from germline, CDR1 is SGHDT and CDR2 is YYEEEE. The CDR3 covers 16 residues. CDR3 loop: CASAPLALGYKNIQYF. Written as DNA, the CDR3 is TGTGCCAGCGCTCCTTTGGCGCTAGGGTACAAAAACATTCAGTACTTC.

This sequence joins TRBV29-1 and TRBJ2-5; weak D call: TRBD1 (6 bases). This CDR3 comprises 12 residues. V lost 8 bases and J 0 bases, leaving 10 bases between the germline ends. CDR1 and CDR2 from the germline V gene are SQVTM and ANQGSEA. CDR3 bases: TGCAGCTGGGGGCAGAACCAAGAGACCCAGTACTTC. Protein sequence: CSWGQNQETQYF.

J is TRBJ2-3 and V is TRBV9; perhaps TRBD1 as D (6 bases). The V gene's germline CDR1 is SGDLS and CDR2 YYNGEE. The CDR3 totals 18 residues. V lost 0 bases, J lost 3 bases, and 20 bases lay in between. The CDR3 here is CASSVAPEQGIGTDTQYF. CDR3 bases: TGTGCCAGCAGCGTAGCCCCCGAACAGGGAATAGGGACAGATACGCAGTATTTT.

The chain uses TRBV7-2 and TRBJ2-2, with a possible D match to TRBD1 (5 bases). Looked up from germline, CDR1 is SGHTA and CDR2 is FQGNSA. The V gene lost 2 bases and the J gene lost 4 bases, with 11 bases spanning the gap. This CDR3 region has 15 residues. CDR3 nucleotides: TGTGCCAGCAGCTTAAGGGGCGGTAGCACCGGGGAGCTGTTTTTT. This gives the protein CASSLRGGSTGELFF.

This clonotype was found a few times. This rearrangement joins TRBV5-4 to TRBJ2-1; 9 bases are shared with TRBD2. Germline lookup yields CDR1 SGHNT and CDR2 YYREEE (reference sequence). The J segment lost 7 bases and the V segment lost 4 bases, leaving 9 bases of the junction unmatched. There are 15 residues in the CDR3. In nucleotides, the CDR3 is TGTGCCAGCAGCCAAGGGACTAGCTTGGGGAATGAGCAGTTCTTC. Translation gives CASSQGTSLGNEQFF. The complete variable domain, with remaining parts taken from reference TRBV5-4 and TRBJ2-1, reads ETGVTQSPTHLIKTRGQQVTLRCSSQSGHNTVSWYQQALGQGPQFIFQYYREEENGRGNFPPRFSGLQFPNYSSELNVNALELDDSALYLCASSQGTSLGNEQFFGPGTRLTVL.